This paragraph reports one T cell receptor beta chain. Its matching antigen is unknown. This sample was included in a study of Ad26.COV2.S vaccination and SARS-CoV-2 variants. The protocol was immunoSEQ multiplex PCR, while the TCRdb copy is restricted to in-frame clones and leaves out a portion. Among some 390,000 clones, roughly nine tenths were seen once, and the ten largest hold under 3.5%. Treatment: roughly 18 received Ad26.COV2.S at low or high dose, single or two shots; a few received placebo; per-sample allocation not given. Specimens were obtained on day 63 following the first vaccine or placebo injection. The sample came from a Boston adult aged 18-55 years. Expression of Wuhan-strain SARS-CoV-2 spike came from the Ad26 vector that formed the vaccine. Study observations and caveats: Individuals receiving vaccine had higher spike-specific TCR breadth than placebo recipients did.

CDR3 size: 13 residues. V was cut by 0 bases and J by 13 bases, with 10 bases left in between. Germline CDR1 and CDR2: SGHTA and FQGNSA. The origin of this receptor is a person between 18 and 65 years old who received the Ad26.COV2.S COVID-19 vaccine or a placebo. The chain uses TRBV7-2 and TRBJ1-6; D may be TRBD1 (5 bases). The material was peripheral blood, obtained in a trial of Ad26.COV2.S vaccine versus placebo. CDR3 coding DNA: TGTGCCAGCAGCTTAGCGGGGCCTCGCCCCCTCCACTTT. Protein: CASSLAGPRPLHF. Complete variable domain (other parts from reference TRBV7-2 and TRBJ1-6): GAGVSQSPSNKVTEKGKDVELRCDPISGHTALYWYRQSLGQGLEFLIYFQGNSAPDKSGLPSDRFSAERTGGSVSTLTIQRTQQEDSAVYLCASSLAGPRPLHFGNGTRLTVT.